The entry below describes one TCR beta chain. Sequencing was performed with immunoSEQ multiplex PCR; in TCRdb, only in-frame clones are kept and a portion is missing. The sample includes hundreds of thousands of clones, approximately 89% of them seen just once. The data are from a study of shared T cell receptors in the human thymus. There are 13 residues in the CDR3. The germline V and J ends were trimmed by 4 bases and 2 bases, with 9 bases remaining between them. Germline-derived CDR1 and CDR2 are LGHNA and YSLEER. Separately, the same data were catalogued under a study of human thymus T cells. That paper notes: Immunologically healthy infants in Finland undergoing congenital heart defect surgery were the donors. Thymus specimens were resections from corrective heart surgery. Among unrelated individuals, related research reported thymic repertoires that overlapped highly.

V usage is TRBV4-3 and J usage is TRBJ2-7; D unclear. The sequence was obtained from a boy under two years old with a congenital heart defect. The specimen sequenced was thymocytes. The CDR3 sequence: CASSRESPYEQYF. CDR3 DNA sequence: TGCGCCAGCAGCCGCGAATCCCCCTACGAGCAGTACTTC.